Sequencing of this T cell receptor beta chain was carried out in a study of T cell responses to AZD1222 COVID-19 vaccine. Study observations and caveats: No repertoire was sampled before or during the peak T cell response, only after it.

Turning to this clone: Its antigen is currently unknown.

Germline loops: CDR1 SGHRS, CDR2 YFSETQ. Trimming removed 0 bases from V and 7 bases from J, with 13 bases in between. The CDR3 sequence is 15 residues long. Some clones are missing from TCRdb's copy, which holds only in-frame ones; the method was immunoSEQ multiplex PCR. The table lists about 130,000 clones, roughly 93% of them singletons. The chain carries TRBV5-1 and TRBJ2-2; D is possibly TRBD1 (5 bases). This material consisted of peripheral blood, taken 28 days after the second AZD1222 dose. This clonotype was sampled from an adult who received the AZD1222 COVID-19 vaccine. CDR3 loop: CASSLARGHLGELFF. DNA of the CDR3: TGCGCCAGCAGCTTGGCTAGGGGCCACCTCGGGGAGCTGTTTTTT.